This T cell receptor beta chain was recorded in a study of yellow fever vaccine responses in identical twins. Study-wide points: Twins' T cell vaccine responses reportedly looked partly convergent, partly personalized.

This clonotype occurred once. Its antigen is unidentified. Via MiXCR, TCRdb re-called the RT-PCR reads, giving one row per CDR3 protein. The sample holds under 4,000 distinct CDR3 sequences, around 85% seen once. Germline CDR1 and CDR2: SQVTM and ANQGSEA. The CDR3 spans 14 residues. Trimming took off 3 bases at V and 4 bases at J, with 15 bases between the two ends. This receptor was identified in a woman under 30 who received the yellow fever vaccine. Sample: T cells from blood (PBMCs), unsorted or a sorted subset (not recorded which), taken before or after yellow fever vaccination (not recorded which). This rearrangement joins TRBV29-1 to TRBJ2-5, with TRBD2 as a possible D gene (7 bases). CDR3 sequence: CSVDVVGGVETQYF. CDR3 nucleotides: TGCAGCGTTGATGTGGTAGGGGGGGTAGAGACCCAGTACTTC. Looking up the rest from reference TRBV29-1 and TRBJ2-5 gives the full variable domain: SAVISQKPSRDICQRGTSLTIQCQVDSQVTMMFWYRQQPGQSLTLIATANQGSEATYESGFVIDKFPISRPNLTFSTLTVSNMSPEDSSIYLCSVDVVGGVETQYFGPGTRLLVL.